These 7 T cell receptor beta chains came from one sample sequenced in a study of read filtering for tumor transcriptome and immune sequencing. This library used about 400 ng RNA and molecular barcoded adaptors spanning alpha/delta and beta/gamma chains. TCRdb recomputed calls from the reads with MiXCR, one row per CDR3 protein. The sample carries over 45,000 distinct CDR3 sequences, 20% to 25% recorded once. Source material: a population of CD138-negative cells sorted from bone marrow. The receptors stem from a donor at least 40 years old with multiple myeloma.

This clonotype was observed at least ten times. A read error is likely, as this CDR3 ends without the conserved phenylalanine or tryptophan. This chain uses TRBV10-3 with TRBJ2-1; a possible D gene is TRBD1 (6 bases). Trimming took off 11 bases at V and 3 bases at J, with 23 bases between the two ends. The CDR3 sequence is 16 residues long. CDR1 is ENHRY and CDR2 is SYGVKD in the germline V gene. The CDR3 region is CAPNGQYRDNYNEQFL. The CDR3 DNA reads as TGTGCCCCCAATGGCCAGTATCGGGACAACTACAATGAGCAGTTCCTC.

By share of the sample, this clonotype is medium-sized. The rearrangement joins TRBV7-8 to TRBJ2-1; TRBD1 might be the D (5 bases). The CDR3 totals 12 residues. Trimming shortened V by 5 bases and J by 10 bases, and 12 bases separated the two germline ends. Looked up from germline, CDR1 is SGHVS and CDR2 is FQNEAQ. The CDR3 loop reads CASSPRGTEQFF. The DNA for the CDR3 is TGTGCCAGCAGCCCAAGGGGAACAGAGCAGTTCTTC.

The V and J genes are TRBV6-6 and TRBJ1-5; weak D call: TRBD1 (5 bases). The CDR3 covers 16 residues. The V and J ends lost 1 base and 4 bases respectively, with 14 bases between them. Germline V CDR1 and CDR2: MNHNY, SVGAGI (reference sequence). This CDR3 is CASSYYFSGLNQPQHF. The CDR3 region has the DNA TGTGCCAGCAGTTACTATTTTTCGGGGCTTAATCAGCCCCAGCATTTT.

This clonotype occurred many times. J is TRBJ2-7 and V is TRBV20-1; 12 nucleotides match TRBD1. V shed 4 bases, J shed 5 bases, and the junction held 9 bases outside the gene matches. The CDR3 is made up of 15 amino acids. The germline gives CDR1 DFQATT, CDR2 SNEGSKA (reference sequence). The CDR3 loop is CSAKSAGTGGDEQYF. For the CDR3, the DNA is TGCAGTGCTAAATCTGCCGGGACAGGGGGCGACGAGCAGTACTTC.

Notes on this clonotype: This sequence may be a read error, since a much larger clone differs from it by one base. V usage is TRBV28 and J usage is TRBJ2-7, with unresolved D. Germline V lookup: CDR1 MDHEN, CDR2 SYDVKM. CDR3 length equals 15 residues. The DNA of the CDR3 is TGTGCCAGCAGTCCTCCCGCCGGTCCGGTCTACGAGCGGTACTTC. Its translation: CASSPPAGPVYERYF.

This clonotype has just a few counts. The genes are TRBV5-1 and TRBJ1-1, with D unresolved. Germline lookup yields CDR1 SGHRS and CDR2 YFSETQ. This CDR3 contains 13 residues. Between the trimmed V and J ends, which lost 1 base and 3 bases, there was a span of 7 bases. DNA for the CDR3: TGCGCCAGCAGCTTGATAACCGACACTGAAGCTTTCTTT. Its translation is CASSLITDTEAFF.

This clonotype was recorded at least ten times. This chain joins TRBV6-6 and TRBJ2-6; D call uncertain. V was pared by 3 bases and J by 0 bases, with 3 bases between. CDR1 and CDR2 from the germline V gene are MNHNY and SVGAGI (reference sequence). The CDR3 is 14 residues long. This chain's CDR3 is CASSYASGANVLTF. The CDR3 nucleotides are TGTGCCAGCAGTTATGCCTCTGGGGCCAACGTCCTGACTTTC.